The source of this T cell receptor (beta chain) is a study of blood T cell repertoires in COVID-19. Study members were between about 18 and 100 years old and lived in 20 to 25 US regions. Membership in each cohort depended on participant-reported clinical history. The V gene's germline CDR1 is LNHDA and CDR2 SQIVND (reference sequence). V lost 5 bases to trimming and J lost 2 bases, with 13 bases between them. This CDR3 comprises 14 residues. As processed by the authors: Reference gene primer amplification yielded estimated nucleated cell counts. The data were produced by immunoSEQ multiplex PCR, yet TCRdb's version contains in-frame clones alone and is incomplete. The DNA gave D and trimming, while V, J and clone size come from that table. The sample includes about 260,000 clones, about 91% of them seen just once.

This clonotype was sampled from a man aged 35-49 years who had been exposed to COVID-19. The chain has TRBV19 and TRBJ2-7; maybe TRBD1 (5 bases). The sample comprised PBMCs or T cells enriched from blood (not recorded which). CDR3 residues: CASSLTGTTYEQYF. CDR3 nucleotide sequence: TGTGCCAGTAGTCTAACAGGCACGACCTACGAGCAGTACTTC.